Reported below is one T cell receptor (beta chain). This entry is derived from a study of blood T cell repertoires in COVID-19. Authors' methods: From reference gene primer amplification, estimates of nucleated cell counts were derived. Profiled with immunoSEQ multiplex PCR; TCRdb holds only in-frame clones, not every one. From that table come the V and J calls and clone size; the DNA was used to work out D and trimming. The repertoire includes about 150,000 clones, approximately 82% of them detected once, and around 15% sits in the top ten. Per the germline V gene, CDR1 is SNHLY and CDR2 is FYNNEI. The V gene lost 1 base and the J gene lost 6 bases, with 10 bases spanning the gap. The CDR3 runs 14 residues.

The chain is built from TRBV2 and TRBJ1-5; D not resolved. The sequenced sample consisted of peripheral blood. This clonotype was obtained from a human donor with acute or convalescent COVID-19. The donor label of this sample is uncertain. The CDR3 bases are TGTGCCAGCAGTGAAGTACAGAGCTCTCAGCCCCAGCATTTT. Its protein product is CASSEVQSSQPQHF. Together with reference TRBV2 and TRBJ1-5, the CDR3 gives the full variable domain: EPEVTQTPSHQVTQMGQEVILRCVPISNHLYFYWYRQILGQKVEFLVSFYNNEISEKSEIFDDQFSVERPDGSNFTLKIRSTKLEDSAMYFCASSEVQSSQPQHFGDGTRLSIL.